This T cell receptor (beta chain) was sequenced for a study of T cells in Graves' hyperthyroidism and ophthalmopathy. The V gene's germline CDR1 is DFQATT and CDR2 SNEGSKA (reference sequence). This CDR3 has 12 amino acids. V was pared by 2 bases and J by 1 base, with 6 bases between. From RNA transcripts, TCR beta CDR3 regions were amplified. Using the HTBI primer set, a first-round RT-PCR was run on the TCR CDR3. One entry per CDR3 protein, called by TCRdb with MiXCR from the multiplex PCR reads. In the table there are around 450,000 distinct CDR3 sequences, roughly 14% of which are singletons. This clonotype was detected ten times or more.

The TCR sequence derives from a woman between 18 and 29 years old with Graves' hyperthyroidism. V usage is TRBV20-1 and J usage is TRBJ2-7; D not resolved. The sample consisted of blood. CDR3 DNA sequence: TGCAGTGCTAGACCAGGTTCCTACGAGCAGTACTTC. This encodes CSARPGSYEQYF.